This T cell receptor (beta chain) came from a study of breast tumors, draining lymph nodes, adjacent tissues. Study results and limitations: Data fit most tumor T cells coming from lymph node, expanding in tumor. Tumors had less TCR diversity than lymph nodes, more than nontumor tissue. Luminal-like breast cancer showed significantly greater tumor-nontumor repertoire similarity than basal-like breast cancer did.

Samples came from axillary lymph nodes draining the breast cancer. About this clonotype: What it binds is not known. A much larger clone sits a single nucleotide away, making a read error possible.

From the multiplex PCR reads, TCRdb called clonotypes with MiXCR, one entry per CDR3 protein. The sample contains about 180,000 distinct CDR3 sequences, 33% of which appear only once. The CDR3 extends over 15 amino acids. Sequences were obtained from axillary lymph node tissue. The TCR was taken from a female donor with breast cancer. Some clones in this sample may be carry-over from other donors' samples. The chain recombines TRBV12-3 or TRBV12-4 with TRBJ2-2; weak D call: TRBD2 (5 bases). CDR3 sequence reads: CASGSEGANTGELFF. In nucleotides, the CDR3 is TGTGCTAGTGGTTCAGAGGGCGCGAACACCGGGGAGCTGTTTTTT.